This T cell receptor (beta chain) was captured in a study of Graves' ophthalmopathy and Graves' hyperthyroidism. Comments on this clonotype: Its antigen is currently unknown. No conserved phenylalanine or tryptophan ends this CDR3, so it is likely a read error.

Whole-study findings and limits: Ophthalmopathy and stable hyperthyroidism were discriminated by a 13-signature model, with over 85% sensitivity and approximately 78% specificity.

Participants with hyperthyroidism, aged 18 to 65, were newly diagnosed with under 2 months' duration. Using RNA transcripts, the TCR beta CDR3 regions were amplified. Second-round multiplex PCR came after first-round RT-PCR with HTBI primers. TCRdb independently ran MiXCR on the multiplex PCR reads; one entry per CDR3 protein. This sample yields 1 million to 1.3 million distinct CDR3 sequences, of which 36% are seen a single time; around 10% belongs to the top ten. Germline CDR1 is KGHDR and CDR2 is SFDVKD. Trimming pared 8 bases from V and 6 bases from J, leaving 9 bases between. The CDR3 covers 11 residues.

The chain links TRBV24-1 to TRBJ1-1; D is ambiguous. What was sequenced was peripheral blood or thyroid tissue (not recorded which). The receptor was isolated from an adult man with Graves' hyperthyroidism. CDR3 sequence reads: CATTHGSEAFL. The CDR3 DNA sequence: TGTGCCACCACCCATGGATCTGAAGCTTTCCTT.